The next 19 T cell receptor beta chains were all read from a single sample in a study of CD8 T cells in Susac syndrome. Reverse transcription of about 0.45 to 1 ug RNA was carried out with random hexamers. Each CDR3 protein gets one entry after TCRdb re-called the immunoSEQ multiplex PCR reads with MiXCR. Found here are approximately 190,000 distinct CDR3 sequences, over 90% of them singletons; the top ten hold around 0.085%. Sample: CD4+ T cells from PBMCs. These receptors came from a human donor with multiple sclerosis.

V gene TRBV9 combines with J gene TRBJ1-1; 9 nucleotides align to TRBD1. The ends lost 2 bases at V and 2 bases at J; junction bases unmatched: 1. The CDR3 totals 14 residues. In germline, CDR1 is SGDLS, CDR2 YYNGEE. The CDR3 region has the DNA TGTGCCAGCAGCGTTACAGGGGGCAACACTGAAGCTTTCTTT. Protein product: CASSVTGGNTEAFF. Full variable domain (rest looked up from reference TRBV9 and TRBJ1-1): DSGVTQTPKHLITATGQRVTLRCSPRSGDLSVYWYQQSLDQGLQFLIQYYNGEERAKGNILERFSAQQFPDLHSELNLSSLELGDSALYFCASSVTGGNTEAFFGQGTRLTVV.

The rearrangement uses TRBV7-7 and TRBJ2-1; 12 bases map to TRBD2. There are 14 residues in the CDR3. The germline V gene has CDR1 SSHAT and CDR2 FNYEAQ (reference sequence). V lost 8 bases and J lost 7; bases outside the gene matches: 6. CDR3 residues: CASSPSGRVNEQFF. The CDR3 coding sequence is TGTGCCAGCTCACCTAGCGGGAGGGTGAATGAGCAGTTCTTC.

The genes are TRBV27 and TRBJ2-7; TRBD1 matches 8 bases. V dropped 4 bases and J dropped 2; count of bases not matched to a gene: 4. The CDR3 runs to 14 residues. CDR1 MNHEY and CDR2 SMNVEV come from the germline V gene (reference sequence). CDR3 bases: TGTGCCAGCAGTTCCCGACAGGGGCCCTACGAGCAGTACTTC. Its protein is CASSSRQGPYEQYF.

The rearrangement joins TRBV11-2 to TRBJ2-1, with D unresolved. V lost 5 bases and J 6 bases, leaving 14 bases between the germline ends. CDR3 length: 14 residues. The germline gives CDR1 SGHAT, CDR2 FQNNGV. The CDR3 reads CASSPTPDVNEQFF. Here the CDR3 DNA reads TGTGCCAGCAGCCCCACCCCTGACGTCAATGAGCAGTTCTTC.

This clonotype was counted once. This chain uses TRBV29-1 with TRBJ1-5, with a tentative D call TRBD1 (6 bases). The CDR3 is made up of 13 amino acids. The V gene's germline CDR1 is SQVTM and CDR2 ANQGSEA. The germline V and J ends were trimmed by 6 bases and 10 bases, with 19 bases remaining between them. CDR3: CSVVVDSRGPQHF. Here the CDR3 DNA reads TGCAGCGTCGTTGTGGACAGTCGGGGTCCCCAGCATTTT.

A single count supports this clonotype. CDR3 nucleotides: TGTGCCAGTAGTCATGGTACCGCTAACTATGGCTACACCTTC. It encodes CASSHGTANYGYTF. The rearrangement joins TRBV19 to TRBJ1-2; D uncertain. Germline V lookup: CDR1 LNHDA, CDR2 SQIVND (reference sequence). V dropped 5 bases and J dropped 0 bases, with 10 bases sitting between them. The CDR3 spans 14 residues. The entire variable domain, with the rest obtained from reference TRBV19 and TRBJ1-2, is as follows: DGGITQSPKYLFRKEGQNVTLSCEQNLNHDAMYWYRQDPGQGLRLIYYSQIVNDFQKGDIAEGYSVSREKKESFPLTVTSAQKNPTAFYLCASSHGTANYGYTFGSGTRLTVV.

The chain recombines TRBV7-3 with TRBJ2-6; possible D gene TRBD1, 6 bases. Trimming left V 5 bases short and J 2 bases short, with 13 bases between. CDR1 and CDR2 from the germline V gene are SGHTA and FQGTGA. CDR3 length: 16 amino acids. CDR3 coding DNA: TGTGCCAGCAGCCGCACAGGGTTTCCTGGGGCCAACGTCCTGACTTTC. Translated: CASSRTGFPGANVLTF.

CDR3 sequence reads: CSARAGYTEAFF. CDR3 DNA: TGCAGTGCTAGAGCCGGGTACACTGAAGCTTTCTTT. The chain has TRBV20-1 and TRBJ1-1, with D unresolved. The CDR3 has 12 amino acids. Germline V lookup: CDR1 DFQATT, CDR2 SNEGSKA (reference sequence). The germline V and J ends were trimmed by 1 base and 3 bases, with 6 bases remaining between them.

J is TRBJ1-5 and V is TRBV6-6, with D possibly being TRBD1 (6 bases). Germline V gene lookup returns CDR1 MNHNY and CDR2 SVGAGI (reference sequence). Trimming cost V 8 bases and J 4 bases, with 18 bases left between them. The CDR3 is 15 amino acids. DNA for the CDR3: TGTGCCAGCGGAACAGCGACAGGATTGAATCAGCCCCAGCATTTT. It encodes CASGTATGLNQPQHF.

V usage is TRBV20-1 and J usage is TRBJ2-7, with D uncertain. The V gene lost 4 bases and the J gene lost 7 bases, with 23 bases spanning the gap. The germline V gene encodes CDR1 DFQATT and CDR2 SNEGSKA (reference sequence). The CDR3 runs to 15 residues. CDR3 sequence (DNA): TGCAGTGCTAAAGGCACTCAACAGACTTGGGAAGAGCAGTACTTC. Protein sequence: CSAKGTQQTWEEQYF.

This chain uses TRBV5-1 with TRBJ2-3; D is uncertain. Germline values: CDR1 SGHRS, CDR2 YFSETQ. V lost 0 bases, J lost 2 bases, and 10 bases lay in between. The CDR3 is 15 residues long. CDR3 in amino acids: CASSLVGVNTDTQYF. CDR3 nucleotides: TGCGCCAGCAGCTTGGTAGGAGTGAACACAGATACGCAGTATTTT.

CDR3: CASSDRGSNQPQHF. CDR3 nucleotides: TGTGCCAGTAGTGACAGGGGAAGCAATCAGCCCCAGCATTTT. The chain couples TRBV19 to TRBJ1-5; 8 bases map to TRBD1. The CDR3 is 14 amino acids. The trim removed 5 bases at V and 1 base at J, leaving 1 base unmatched. Germline V gives CDR1 LNHDA, CDR2 SQIVND (reference sequence).

The rearrangement uses TRBV5-6 and TRBJ1-2; D is unclear. The V gene lost 0 bases and the J gene lost 0 bases, with 6 bases spanning the gap. The length of the CDR3 is 14 residues. Germline values: CDR1 SGHDT, CDR2 YYEEEE. The CDR3 coding sequence is TGTGCCAGCAGCTTGGAAGGGCCTAACTATGGCTACACCTTC. Translating it yields CASSLEGPNYGYTF. Using reference TRBV5-6 and TRBJ1-2 for the parts outside the CDR3, the full variable domain is DAGVTQSPTHLIKTRGQQVTLRCSPKSGHDTVSWYQQALGQGPQFIFQYYEEEERQRGNFPDRFSGHQFPNYSSELNVNALLLGDSALYLCASSLEGPNYGYTFGSGTRLTVV.

The chain has TRBV2 and TRBJ1-1; no clear D. The CDR3 runs 14 residues. Trimming removed 3 bases at V and 1 base at J, with 9 bases between. Looked up from germline, CDR1 is SNHLY and CDR2 is FYNNEI. The CDR3 region is CASSEVGRNTEAFF. Here the CDR3 DNA reads TGTGCCAGCAGTGAGGTAGGGAGGAACACTGAAGCTTTCTTT. The whole variable domain, remainder taken from reference TRBV2 and TRBJ1-1, is EPEVTQTPSHQVTQMGQEVILRCVPISNHLYFYWYRQILGQKVEFLVSFYNNEISEKSEIFDDQFSVERPDGSNFTLKIRSTKLEDSAMYFCASSEVGRNTEAFFGQGTRLTVV.

The J gene is TRBJ1-5, the V gene TRBV3-1, with D hard to call. Trimming shortened V by 5 bases and J by 3 bases, and 11 bases separated the two germline ends. Germline V gene data show CDR1 as LGHDT and CDR2 as YNNKEL (reference sequence). This CDR3 spans 14 amino acids. The chain's CDR3 is CASSGHGANQPQHF. The CDR3 region has the DNA TGTGCCAGCAGCGGTCACGGAGCCAATCAGCCCCAGCATTTT.

V is TRBV6-6 and J is TRBJ1-1; D gene ambiguous. Germline-derived CDR1 and CDR2 are MNHNY and SVGAGI (reference sequence). The CDR3 is 11 amino acids. The CDR3 loop is CETTGNTEAFF. For the CDR3, the DNA is TGTGAAACTACGGGGAACACTGAAGCTTTCTTT.

The J gene is TRBJ1-1, the V gene TRBV30; D not certain. The germline V gene encodes CDR1 GTSNPN and CDR2 SVGIG (reference sequence). The CDR3 has 13 amino acids. Trimming shortened V by 3 bases and J by 1 base, and 9 bases separated the two germline ends. The CDR3 DNA reads TGTGCCTGGAGCCCTAGAGGGAACACTGAAGCTTTCTTT. Translated, it gives CAWSPRGNTEAFF.

The chain employs TRBV3-1 and TRBJ2-1; no firm D call. Germline-derived CDR1 and CDR2 are LGHDT and YNNKEL (reference sequence). V lost 7 bases, J lost 4 bases, and 8 bases lay in between. The CDR3 totals 12 residues. This CDR3 is CASINRYNEQFF. CDR3 bases: TGTGCCAGCATCAATAGATACAATGAGCAGTTCTTC.

This clonotype came up once. The V gene is TRBV30, the J gene TRBJ1-2; 8 bases match TRBD1. Germline CDR1 reads GTSNPN; CDR2 reads SVGIG (reference sequence). V trimming: 5 bases; J trimming: 7 bases; junction bases outside the gene matches: 6. The CDR3 runs 12 residues. The CDR3 sequence: CAWDRGRSGYTF. DNA for the CDR3: TGTGCCTGGGACAGGGGAAGGAGTGGCTACACCTTC.